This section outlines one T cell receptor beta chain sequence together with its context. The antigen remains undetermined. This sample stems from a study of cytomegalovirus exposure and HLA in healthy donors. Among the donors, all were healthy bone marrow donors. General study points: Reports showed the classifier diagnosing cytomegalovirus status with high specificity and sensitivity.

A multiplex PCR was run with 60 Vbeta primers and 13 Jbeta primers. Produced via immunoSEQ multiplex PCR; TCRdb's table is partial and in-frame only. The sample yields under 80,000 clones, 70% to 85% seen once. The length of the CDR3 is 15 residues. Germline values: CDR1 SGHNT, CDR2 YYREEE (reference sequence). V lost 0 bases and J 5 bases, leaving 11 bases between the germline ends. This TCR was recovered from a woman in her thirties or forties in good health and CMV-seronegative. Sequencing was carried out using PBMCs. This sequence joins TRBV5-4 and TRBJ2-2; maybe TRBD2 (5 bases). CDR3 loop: CASSLAGMGTGELFF. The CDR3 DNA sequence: TGTGCCAGCAGCTTGGCGGGGATGGGGACCGGGGAGCTGTTTTTT.